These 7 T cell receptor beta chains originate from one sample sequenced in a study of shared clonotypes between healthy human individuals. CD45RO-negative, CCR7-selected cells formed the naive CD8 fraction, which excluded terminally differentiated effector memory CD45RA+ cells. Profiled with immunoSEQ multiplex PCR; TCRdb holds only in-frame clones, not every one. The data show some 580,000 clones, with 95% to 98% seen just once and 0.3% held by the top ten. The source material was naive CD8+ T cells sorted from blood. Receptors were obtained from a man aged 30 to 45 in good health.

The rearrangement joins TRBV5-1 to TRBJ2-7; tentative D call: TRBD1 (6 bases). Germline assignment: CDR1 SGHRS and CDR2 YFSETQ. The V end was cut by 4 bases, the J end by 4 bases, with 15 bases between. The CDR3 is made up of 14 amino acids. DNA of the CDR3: TGCGCCAGCAGCACCCGACCGGACAGATACGAGCAGTACTTC. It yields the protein CASSTRPDRYEQYF.

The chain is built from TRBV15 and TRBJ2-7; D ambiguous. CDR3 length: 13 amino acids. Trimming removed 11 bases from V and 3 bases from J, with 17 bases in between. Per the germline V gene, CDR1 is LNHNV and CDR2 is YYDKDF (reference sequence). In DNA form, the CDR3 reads TGTGCCGCGCGAGCCGGCTCAGGCTACGAGCAGTACTTC. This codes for CAARAGSGYEQYF. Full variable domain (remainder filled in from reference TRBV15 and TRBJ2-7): DAMVIQNPRYQVTQFGKPVTLSCSQTLNHNVMYWYQQKSSQAPKLLFHYYDKDFNNEADTPDNFQSRRPNTSFCFLDIRSPGLGDTAMYLCAARAGSGYEQYFGPGTRLTVT.

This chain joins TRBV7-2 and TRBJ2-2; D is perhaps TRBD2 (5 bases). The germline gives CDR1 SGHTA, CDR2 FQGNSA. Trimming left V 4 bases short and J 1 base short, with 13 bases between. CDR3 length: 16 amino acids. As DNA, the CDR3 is TGTGCCAGCAGCTATCCAGCGGCAGAGAACACCGGGGAGCTGTTTTTT. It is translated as CASSYPAAENTGELFF.

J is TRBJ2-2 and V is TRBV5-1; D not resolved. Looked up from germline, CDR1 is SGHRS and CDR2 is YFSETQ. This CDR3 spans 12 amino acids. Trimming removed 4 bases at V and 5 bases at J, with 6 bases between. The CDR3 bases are TGCGCCAGCAGCGCCGGTACCGGGGAGCTGTTTTTT. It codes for CASSAGTGELFF. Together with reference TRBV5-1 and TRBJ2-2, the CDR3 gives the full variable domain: KAGVTQTPRYLIKTRGQQVTLSCSPISGHRSVSWYQQTPGQGLQFLFEYFSETQRNKGNFPGRFSGRQFSNSRSEMNVSTLELGDSALYLCASSAGTGELFFGEGSRLTVL.

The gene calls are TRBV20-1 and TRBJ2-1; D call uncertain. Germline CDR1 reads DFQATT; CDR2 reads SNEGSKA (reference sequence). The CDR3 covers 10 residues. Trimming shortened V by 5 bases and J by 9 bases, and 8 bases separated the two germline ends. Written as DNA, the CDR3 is TGCAGTGCTGGGCCGGGTGAGCAGTTCTTC. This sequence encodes CSAGPGEQFF.

Written as DNA, the CDR3 is TGCAGCTCGGAGCTAGCGGGAGGGGGTGTAAGTGAGCAGTTCTTC. This encodes CSSELAGGGVSEQFF. This chain joins TRBV29-1 and TRBJ2-1, with TRBD2 matching 12 bases. The CDR3 is 15 residues long. The J segment lost 9 bases and the V segment lost 8 bases, leaving 14 bases of the junction unmatched. CDR1 and CDR2 (germline): SQVTM, ANQGSEA.

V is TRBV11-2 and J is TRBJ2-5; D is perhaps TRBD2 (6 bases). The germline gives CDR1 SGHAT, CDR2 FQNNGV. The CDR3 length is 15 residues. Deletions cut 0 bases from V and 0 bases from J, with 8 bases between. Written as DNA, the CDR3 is TGTGCCAGCAGCTTAGAGGCGGGGCACCAAGAGACCCAGTACTTC. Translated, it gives CASSLEAGHQETQYF.